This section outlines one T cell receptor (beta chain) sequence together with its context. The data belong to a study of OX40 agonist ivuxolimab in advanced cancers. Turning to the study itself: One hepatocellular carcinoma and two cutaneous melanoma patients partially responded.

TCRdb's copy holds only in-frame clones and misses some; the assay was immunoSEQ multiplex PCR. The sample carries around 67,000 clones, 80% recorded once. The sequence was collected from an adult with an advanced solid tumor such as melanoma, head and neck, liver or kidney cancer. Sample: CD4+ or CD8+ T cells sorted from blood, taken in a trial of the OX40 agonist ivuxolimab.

CDR3 sequence: CASSPLDEFNTEAFF. For the CDR3, the DNA is TGTGCCAGCTCACCATTAGATGAGTTCAACACTGAAGCTTTCTTT. The chain carries TRBV18 and TRBJ1-1; no firm D call. This CDR3 contains 15 residues. The germline CDR1 and CDR2 sequences are KGHSH and LQKENI. Trimming took off 2 bases at V and 2 bases at J, with 12 bases between the two ends.